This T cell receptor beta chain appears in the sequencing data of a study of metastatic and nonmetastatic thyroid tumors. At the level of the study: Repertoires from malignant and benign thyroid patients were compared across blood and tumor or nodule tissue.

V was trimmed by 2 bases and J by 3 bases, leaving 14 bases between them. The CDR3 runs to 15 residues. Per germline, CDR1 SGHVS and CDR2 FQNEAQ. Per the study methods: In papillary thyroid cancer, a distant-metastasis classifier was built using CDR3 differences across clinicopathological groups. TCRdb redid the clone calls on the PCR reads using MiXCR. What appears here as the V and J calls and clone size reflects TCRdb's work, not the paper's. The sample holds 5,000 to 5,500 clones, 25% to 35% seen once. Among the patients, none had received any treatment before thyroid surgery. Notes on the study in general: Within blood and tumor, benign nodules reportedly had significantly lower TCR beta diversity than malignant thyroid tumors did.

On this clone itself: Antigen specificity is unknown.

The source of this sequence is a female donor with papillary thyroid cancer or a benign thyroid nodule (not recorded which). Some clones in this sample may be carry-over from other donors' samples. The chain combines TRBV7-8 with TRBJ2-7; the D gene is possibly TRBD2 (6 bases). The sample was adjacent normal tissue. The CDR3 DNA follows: TGTGCCAGCAGCTTAACTCCGGGGGATGGCTACGAGCAGTACTTC. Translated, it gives CASSLTPGDGYEQYF.